The 3 T cell receptor beta chains below all came from one sample that was sequenced in a study of cytomegalovirus exposure and HLA in healthy donors. Amplification used 60 Vbeta primers and 13 Jbeta primers. TCRdb keeps only in-frame clones here, not all; method: immunoSEQ multiplex PCR. The data show 150,000 to 200,000 clones, roughly 80% seen once. The source material was PBMCs. The receptors were sampled from a woman in her forties or fifties in good health and CMV-seropositive.

The table lists this clone with a few counts. The V gene is TRBV7-9, the J gene TRBJ2-7, with a tentative D call TRBD1 (6 bases). The V gene lost 5 bases and the J gene lost 5 bases, with 16 bases spanning the gap. CDR1 is SEHNR, CDR2 FQNEAQ, per germline (reference sequence). There are 14 residues in the CDR3. The CDR3 spells CASSQGTLGDEQYF. The CDR3 coding sequence is TGTGCCAGCAGCCAAGGGACATTGGGGGACGAGCAGTACTTC.

This clone has only a few counts. The V and J genes are TRBV30 and TRBJ2-7; 8 nucleotides line up with TRBD1. In germline, CDR1 is GTSNPN, CDR2 SVGIG (reference sequence). Trimming took 2 bases from V and 5 from J; bases not matched to a gene: 5. The CDR3 is made up of 13 amino acids. The chain's CDR3 is CAWSTGQVNEQYF. CDR3 DNA sequence: TGTGCCTGGAGTACGGGACAGGTTAACGAGCAGTACTTC. The complete variable domain, with remaining parts taken from reference TRBV30 and TRBJ2-7, reads SQTIHQWPATLVQPVGSPLSLECTVEGTSNPNLYWYRQAAGRGLQLLFYSVGIGQISSEVPQNLSASRPQDRQFILSSKKLLLSDSGFYLCAWSTGQVNEQYFGPGTRLTVT.

The chain recombines TRBV7-3 with TRBJ2-3, with unresolved D. Trimming removed 1 base at V and 2 bases at J, with 4 bases between. This CDR3 has 13 amino acids. Germline V CDR1 and CDR2: SGHTA, FQGTGA. The CDR3: CASSLSITDTQYF. The CDR3 DNA reads TGTGCCAGCAGCTTAAGTATCACAGATACGCAGTATTTT.